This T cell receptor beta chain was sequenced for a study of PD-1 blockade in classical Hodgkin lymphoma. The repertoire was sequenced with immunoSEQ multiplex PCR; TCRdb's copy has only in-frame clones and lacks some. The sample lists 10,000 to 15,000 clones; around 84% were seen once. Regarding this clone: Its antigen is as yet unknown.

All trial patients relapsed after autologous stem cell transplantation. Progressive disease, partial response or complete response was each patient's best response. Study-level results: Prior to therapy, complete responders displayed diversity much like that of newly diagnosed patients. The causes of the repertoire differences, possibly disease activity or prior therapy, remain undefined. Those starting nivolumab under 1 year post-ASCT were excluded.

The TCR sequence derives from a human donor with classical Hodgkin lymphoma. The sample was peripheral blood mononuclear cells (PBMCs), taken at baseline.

CDR3 loop: CSADQETQYF. In DNA form, the CDR3 reads TGCAGTGCCGACCAAGAGACCCAGTACTTC. The chain couples TRBV20-1 to TRBJ2-5; the D is unclear. Trimming left V 6 bases short and J 0 bases short, with 2 bases between. Germline CDR1 reads DFQATT; CDR2 reads SNEGSKA (reference sequence). This CDR3 spans 10 amino acids.